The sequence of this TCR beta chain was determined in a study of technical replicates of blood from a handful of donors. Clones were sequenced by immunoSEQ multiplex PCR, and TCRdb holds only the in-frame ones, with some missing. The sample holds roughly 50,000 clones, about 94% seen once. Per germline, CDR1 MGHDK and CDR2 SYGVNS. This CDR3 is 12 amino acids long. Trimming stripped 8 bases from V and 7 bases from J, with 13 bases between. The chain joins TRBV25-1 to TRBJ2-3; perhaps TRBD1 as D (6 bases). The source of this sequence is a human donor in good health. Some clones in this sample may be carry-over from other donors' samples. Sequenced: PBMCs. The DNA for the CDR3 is TGTGCCAGCTCAGGGGACGCTTATACGCAGTATTTT. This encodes CASSGDAYTQYF.